This TCR beta chain emerged from a study of identical twins (dated by TCRdb to 2016 to 2018). Describing the broader study: TCR alpha and beta repertoires from monozygotic twins, unrelated adults of various ages and cord blood were deep-sequenced to test whether fetal clonotypes persist. To rule out contamination, the twin experiments were replicated at different times with different library preparation protocols.

Details on this clonotype: Its antigen is unknown. One base away there is no much larger clone; base qualities are not given.

The paper's findings and limits, for the study overall: Fewer insertions were carried by abundant cord blood beta clonotypes, a similar but weaker trend appeared in young adult naive repertoires, and no such trend appeared in memory repertoires. Compared with coincidental sharing between unrelated individuals, out-of-frame TCR alpha sequences shared between twins showed an excess of sequences with low generation probability. Invariant T cells such as MAIT and iNKT could partly confound zero-insertion analyses, though diverse VJ usage argued against this for most clonotypes. Because the same donors could not be followed over many years, the conclusions relied on cross-sectional statistical analysis. Recombination models systematically underestimated out-of-frame TCR alpha sharing in monozygotic twins but agreed with sharing between unrelated individuals. A weaker excess of twin sharing was found in beta out-of-frame sequences because the signal-to-noise ratio was lowered by fewer shared sequences.

Every donor was a healthy Caucasian. The researchers also sequenced three unrelated adults who were not twins: a male aged 18 to 30, a male aged 50 to 60, and a female aged 50 to 60. Miltenyi CD45RO+ enrichment and human naive T-cell isolation kits were used to isolate memory (CD45RO+) and naive T cells from PBMC. The library was obtained by 5' RACE. TCRdb lists the instrument as Illumina HiSeq 2000. A universal primer binding site was added through template switching, and the final cDNA carried a unique molecular identifier so that TCR cDNA molecules could be counted accurately. Specific primers in the conserved constant-segment region were used to synthesize first-strand cDNA for the TCR alpha and beta chains. To control for contamination, every cDNA library carried two barcodes: a SMART-Mk sample barcode plus Illumina barcodes. TruSeq adapter sequences and Illumina sample barcodes were added in two successive PCR steps. The Illumina HiSeq platform was used with custom primers to sequence TCR alpha and beta cDNA libraries. In the authors' own workflow: MiGEC was used to process raw reads and extract unique molecular identifiers, and MiXCR was used to find CDR3 positions. Recombination models were inferred per individual with the repgenHMM and IGoR tools using an EM algorithm. The analysis of shared clonotypes was done with the tcR package in R, with sharing normalized by the product of cloneset sizes. To study raw recombination free of thymic and clonal selection effects, out-of-frame nonproductive sequences were analyzed. The public reads were run again by TCRdb, first through fastp at Q25 and then through MiXCR, and only productive beta chains were kept. Here each entry gathers all rows of one CDR3 protein and keeps the most common genes and DNA. TCRdb assigned the V and J calls; the authors' analysis was not used. The table for this sample lists 350,000 to 450,000 distinct CDR3 sequences; about 18% of them were counted only once. The ten largest clonotypes hold around 10% of the sample.

The TCR sequence derives from a man in his fifties or sixties in good health. Specimen: naive T cells sorted from blood. The sample's cell subset or site label, decoded: cells isolated with a human naive T-cell isolation kit.

The CDR3 here reads CASSLWGGSYEQYF. In nucleotides, the sequence is TGTGCCAGCAGTTTGTGGGGGGGCTCCTACGAGCAGTACTTC. Recombination linked TRBV12-3 or TRBV12-4 to TRBJ2-7; 7 junctional bases match TRBD2. The CDR3, cysteine through phenylalanine, is 14 amino acids long. Of all the DNA, just the CDR3 is kept, 42 bases in frame from base 1. Trimming leaves V shorter by 3 bases and J shorter by 0 bases, with the junction holding 2 bases beyond the gene matches.